This T cell receptor beta chain was found in a study of beta chain features in type 1 diabetes. Study-wide results and caveats: When Type 1 diabetes patients were examined, their TCRB CDR3s proved moderately but significantly shorter in all four CD4+ subsets.

CDR3 length: 12 residues. Germline V gene data show CDR1 as GTSNPN and CDR2 as SVGIG (reference sequence). V lost 1 base to trimming and J lost 10 bases, with 11 bases between them. This clone turned up a few times. Its antigen is as yet unknown. What was sequenced were expressed TCRB transcripts, since all of the isolated RNA had been reverse transcribed. Clones were sequenced by immunoSEQ multiplex PCR, and TCRdb holds only the in-frame ones, with some missing. The data hold 600,000 to 750,000 clones, with approximately 13% observed a single time. This TCR derives from a man in his thirties or forties with type 1 diabetes. The V call is TRBV30, the J call TRBJ1-5, with unresolved D. Specimen: naive CD4+ T cells from blood. The DNA of the CDR3 is TGTGCCTGGAGTGAAGTCGGAGGACCCCAGCATTTT. Its translation: CAWSEVGGPQHF.